The rows below give T cell receptor beta chains drawn from one sample of a study of blood T cell repertoires in COVID-19. Clones were read by immunoSEQ multiplex PCR, and TCRdb kept only the in-frame ones, dropping some. The repertoire holds 450,000 to 600,000 clones, 87% seen once, with approximately 0.7% in the top ten. Sequences were obtained from PBMCs or T cells enriched from blood (not recorded which). These receptors all come from a woman under 30 who had recovered from COVID-19. Both conserved end residues are part of each CDR3. D genes are given only for firm matches. Rows may omit the clone size; those that give it use once, few, many or a size class.

TRBV30	13	TRBJ1-2	-	-	CAWSVDGRGIYTF	TGTGCCTGGAGTGTAGATGGAAGAGGGATATACACCTTC
TRBV2	14	TRBJ1-4	-	-	CATQSTGQNEKLFF	TGTGCCACCCAATCCACAGGCCAAAATGAAAAACTGTTTTTT
TRBV13	14	TRBJ1-1	-	-	CASSLGRDLTEAFF	TGTGCCAGCAGCTTAGGGCGTGACTTGACTGAAGCTTTCTTT
TRBV7-2	16	TRBJ2-7	-	-	CASSSPVGGVSYEQYF	TGTGCCAGCAGCTCTCCCGTAGGGGGGGTCTCCTACGAGCAGTACTTC
TRBV7-9	13	TRBJ1-2	TRBD1	-	CASSTGGENGYTF	TGTGCCAGCAGCACAGGGGGGGAAAATGGCTACACCTTC
TRBV4-1	14	TRBJ1-5	-	-	CASRQQGSGQPQHF	TGCGCCAGCAGGCAACAGGGATCAGGTCAGCCCCAGCATTTT
TRBV4-2	14	TRBJ1-2	-	-	CASSQVGGSGGYTF	TGTGCCAGCAGCCAAGTCGGGGGTTCGGGCGGCTACACCTTC
TRBV6-5	13	TRBJ2-3	-	-	CASRAEITDTQYF	TGTGCCAGCCGAGCGGAGATCACAGATACGCAGTATTTT
TRBV6-5	15	TRBJ1-2	-	-	CASSLSQGNNYGYTF	TGTGCCAGCAGTCTTAGCCAGGGGAACAACTATGGCTACACCTTC
TRBV5-1	14	TRBJ1-3	-	few	CASSVQPSENTIYF	TGCGCCAGCAGCGTCCAGCCAAGCGAAAACACCATATATTTT
TRBV20-1	16	TRBJ2-1	TRBD2	once	CSASTVAGGIYNEQFF	TGCAGTGCTAGTACGGTAGCGGGGGGAATCTACAATGAGCAGTTCTTC
TRBV2	14	TRBJ2-3	TRBD2	-	CASNAGERTDTQYF	TGTGCCAGCAACGCGGGGGAGCGCACAGATACGCAGTATTTT
TRBV6-6	16	TRBJ2-5	-	-	CASSYNKGTRQETQYF	TGTGCCAGCAGTTACAATAAGGGGACACGGCAAGAGACCCAGTACTTC
TRBV27	15	TRBJ1-5	TRBD1	-	CASSLGPGGDQPQHF	TGTGCCAGCAGTTTGGGACCAGGGGGCGATCAGCCCCAGCATTTT
TRBV6-5	15	TRBJ1-4	-	once	CASSYYATSGEKLFF	TGTGCCAGCAGTTACTATGCTACGAGCGGTGAAAAACTGTTTTTT
TRBV30	15	TRBJ1-2	-	-	CAWSSGVSWVYGYTF	TGTGCCTGGTCATCGGGGGTTTCGTGGGTCTATGGCTACACCTTC
TRBV19	15	TRBJ2-7	-	-	CASSPDRGGDYEQYF	TGTGCCAGTAGCCCTGACAGGGGAGGGGACTACGAGCAGTACTTC
TRBV7-2	14	TRBJ1-2	-	-	CASSSSGGTYGYTF	TGTGCCAGCAGCTCCTCGGGGGGGACCTATGGCTACACCTTC
TRBV25-1	15	TRBJ1-1	-	-	CASSESGEVNPEAFF	TGTGCCAGCAGTGAATCCGGGGAGGTGAACCCTGAAGCTTTCTTT
TRBV30	16	TRBJ1-2	-	-	CAWSPSGAGATYGYTF	TGTGCCTGGAGTCCTTCCGGGGCAGGGGCTACTTATGGCTACACCTTC
TRBV18	14	TRBJ2-1	-	once	CASSPLSSYNEQFF	TGTGCCAGCTCACCACTGAGCTCCTACAATGAGCAGTTCTTC
TRBV5-1	17	TRBJ1-2	TRBD1	-	CASSSTTTGGADGGYTF	TGCGCCAGCAGCTCCACGACTACAGGGGGCGCAGATGGTGGCTACACCTTC
TRBV30	13	TRBJ2-7	-	-	CAWSVHNPYEQYF	TGTGCCTGGAGTGTACATAACCCCTACGAGCAGTACTTC
TRBV11-2	16	TRBJ2-5	TRBD2	-	CASSHTSGGGQETQYF	TGTGCCAGCAGCCACACTAGCGGGGGGGGCCAAGAGACCCAGTACTTC
TRBV7-8	14	TRBJ1-5	TRBD1	-	CASSSTGTRQPQHF	TGTGCCAGCAGCTCGACAGGGACGCGGCAGCCCCAGCATTTT
TRBV15	17	TRBJ2-1	-	-	CATSRENQGSILNEQFF	TGTGCCACCAGCAGAGAAAATCAGGGTTCAATACTCAATGAGCAGTTCTTC
TRBV28	17	TRBJ1-5	TRBD1	once	CASSLGTGDSSNQPQHF	TGTGCCAGCAGTTTGGGGACAGGGGACAGTAGCAATCAGCCCCAGCATTTT
TRBV28	15	TRBJ1-4	TRBD1	-	CASSWDSATNEKLFF	TGTGCCAGCAGCTGGGACAGTGCAACTAATGAAAAACTGTTTTTT
TRBV30	12	TRBJ1-2	-	-	CAWTGGPIGYTF	TGTGCCTGGACAGGAGGACCTATAGGCTACACCTTC
TRBV3-1/TRBV3-2	15	TRBJ2-3	TRBD2	-	CASSPAGARTDTQYF	TGTGCCAGCAGCCCAGCGGGGGCCCGCACAGATACGCAGTATTTT
TRBV29-1	13	TRBJ2-1	TRBD2	-	CSVEAISGGEQFF	TGCAGCGTTGAAGCTATAAGCGGGGGCGAGCAGTTCTTC
TRBV30	14	TRBJ1-6	-	-	CAWSVLQVNSPLHF	TGTGCCTGGAGTGTATTGCAGGTCAATTCACCCCTCCACTTT
TRBV5-1	17	TRBJ1-2	-	-	CASSPDGVTGSNYGYTF	TGCGCCAGCAGCCCCGACGGAGTGACAGGCTCAAACTATGGCTACACCTTC
TRBV28	17	TRBJ1-6	TRBD1	once	CASSLLTGGSYNSPLHF	TGTGCCAGCAGTTTGTTGACAGGGGGCTCCTATAATTCACCCCTCCACTTT
TRBV5-3	16	TRBJ2-5	TRBD2	-	CARSWSPGLGGETQYF	TGTGCCAGAAGCTGGTCCCCGGGACTAGGAGGCGAGACCCAGTACTTC
TRBV2	15	TRBJ2-7	TRBD1	-	CASRPQPTGYYEQYF	TGTGCCAGCAGACCTCAACCGACAGGGTACTACGAGCAGTACTTC
TRBV5-1	13	TRBJ1-1	-	-	CASTYLTGTKAFF	TGCGCCAGCACCTACTTGACAGGAACTAAAGCTTTCTTT
TRBV7-9	14	TRBJ1-2	-	-	CASSLGSAAYGYTF	TGTGCCAGCAGCTTAGGGTCGGCGGCGTATGGCTACACCTTC